Below, 8 T cell receptor beta chains from the same sample are listed, as sequenced in a study of CD8 T cells in Susac syndrome. An input of roughly 0.5 to 1 ug of RNA was subjected to reverse transcription using random hexamers. One entry per CDR3 protein, called by TCRdb with MiXCR from the immunoSEQ multiplex PCR reads. Of approximately 130,000 distinct CDR3 sequences listed, around 94% are singletons. Sequenced sample: CD4+ T cells from PBMCs. The receptors were gathered from a human donor in good health.

The CDR3 sequence is CASSYAVQGGFHYEQYF. The CDR3 coding sequence is TGTGCCAGCAGTTACGCAGTCCAGGGTGGTTTTCATTACGAGCAGTACTTC. The genes are TRBV6-5 and TRBJ2-7; TRBD1 might be the D (5 bases). The CDR3 sequence is 17 residues long. With 2 bases removed from V and 4 bases from J, the gap between germline ends came to 21 bases. Germline V lookup: CDR1 MNHEY, CDR2 SVGAGI.

The chain employs TRBV27 and TRBJ1-5, with unresolved D. The CDR3 is made up of 15 amino acids. Between the trimmed V and J ends, which lost 2 bases and 0 bases, there was a span of 8 bases. The germline V gene has CDR1 MNHEY and CDR2 SMNVEV (reference sequence). The CDR3 coding sequence is TGTGCCAGCAGTTTAAATCCGTATAGCAATCAGCCCCAGCATTTT. Translation gives CASSLNPYSNQPQHF.

The chain employs TRBV6-5 and TRBJ2-7; 7 bases align to TRBD2. The CDR3 has 15 residues. J was trimmed by 5 bases and V by 0 bases; bases with no gene match: 7. From germline, CDR1 is MNHEY and CDR2 SVGAGI. The CDR3 coding sequence is TGTGCCAGCAGTTACTCCCGACTAGCTACCCACGAGCAGTACTTC. Amino acids: CASSYSRLATHEQYF.

This chain uses TRBV19 with TRBJ1-2; TRBD1 matches 9 bases. Germline lookup yields CDR1 LNHDA and CDR2 SQIVND (reference sequence). CDR3 length: 14 amino acids. Losses at the gene ends were 6 bases for V and 7 bases for J; bases not matched to a gene: 9. The CDR3 DNA follows: TGTGCCAGTAGCAACCCGGGACAGGGATCTGGCTACACCTTC. Its translation: CASSNPGQGSGYTF.

The chain is built from TRBV27 and TRBJ1-1; D uncertain. There are 11 residues in the CDR3. From germline, CDR1 is MNHEY and CDR2 SMNVEV (reference sequence). V was cut by 7 bases and J by 1 base, with 4 bases left in between. CDR3 residues: CASKRNTEAFF. The CDR3, as DNA: TGTGCCAGCAAGAGGAACACTGAAGCTTTCTTT.

The genes are TRBV12-3 or TRBV12-4 and TRBJ2-1; D is perhaps TRBD2 (6 bases). The CDR3 loop spans 15 amino acids. V was cut by 6 bases and J by 6 bases, with 18 bases left in between. As DNA, the CDR3 is TGTGCCAGCAGCTCCCCAGCGGGTCTTACCAATGAGCAGTTCTTC. Its protein product is CASSSPAGLTNEQFF.

The V gene is TRBV7-2, the J gene TRBJ2-3; D is ambiguous. V lost 1 base and J lost 3, with 11 bases in between. Germline lookup yields CDR1 SGHTA and CDR2 FQGNSA. The CDR3 runs 15 residues. The CDR3 DNA reads TGTGCCAGCAGCTTAGGGTGGGGTGGGACAGATACGCAGTATTTT. It specifies CASSLGWGGTDTQYF.

J is TRBJ2-5 and V is TRBV11-2; D may be TRBD2 (5 bases). The ends were cut back, 5 bases at V and 4 bases at J, with 14 bases in the middle. The CDR3 spans 14 residues. Germline V gene sequence: CDR1 SGHAT, CDR2 FQNNGV. CDR3 residues: CASSIIRAGETQYF. The CDR3 nucleotides are TGTGCCAGCAGCATTATCCGTGCGGGAGAGACCCAGTACTTC.